This TCR beta chain appears in the sequencing data of a study of blood T cell repertoires in COVID-19. Turning to the study itself: The analysed material was cDNA or gDNA that came from T cells, B-cell-depleted T cells, or PBMCs.

Authors' data handling: Amplification from reference gene primers served as the basis for estimated nucleated cell counts. Using immunoSEQ multiplex PCR, the repertoire was profiled, and TCRdb retains in-frame clones only, with some absent. V and J calls and clone size follow that table, whereas D and trimming were derived from the DNA. The data hold about 210,000 clones, with 80% observed a single time. The table lists this clone with a count of one. Trimming stripped 6 bases from V and 5 bases from J, with 20 bases between. Germline values: CDR1 MNHEY, CDR2 SVGAGI. The CDR3 loop spans 15 amino acids. Participants, roughly 18 to 90 years old, spanned approximately 25 US areas. Membership in each cohort depended on participant-reported clinical history.

The sequence was obtained from a man aged 25 to 40 with acute COVID-19. The chain is built from TRBV6-5 and TRBJ2-7, with D possibly TRBD2 on 6 matching bases. Sequencing used PBMCs or T cells enriched from blood (not recorded which). The CDR3 nucleotides read TGTGCCAGCAGGGAGGGTTCTGCCCTGGGGAACGAGCAGTACTTC. Its translation: CASREGSALGNEQYF.